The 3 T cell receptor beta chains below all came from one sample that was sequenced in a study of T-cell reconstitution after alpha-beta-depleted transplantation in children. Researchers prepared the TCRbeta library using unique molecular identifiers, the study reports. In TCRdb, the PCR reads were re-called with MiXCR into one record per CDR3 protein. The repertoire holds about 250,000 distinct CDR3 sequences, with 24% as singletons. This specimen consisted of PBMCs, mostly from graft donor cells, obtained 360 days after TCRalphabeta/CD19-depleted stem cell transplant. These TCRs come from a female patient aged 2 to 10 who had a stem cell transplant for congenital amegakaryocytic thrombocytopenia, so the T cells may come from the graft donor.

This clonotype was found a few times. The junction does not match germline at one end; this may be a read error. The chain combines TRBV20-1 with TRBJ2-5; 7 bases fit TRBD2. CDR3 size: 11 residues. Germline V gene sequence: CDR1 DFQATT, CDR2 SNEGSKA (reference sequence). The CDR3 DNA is TGCAGTACTAGGGAGGGAGAGACCCAGTACTTC. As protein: CSTREGETQYF.

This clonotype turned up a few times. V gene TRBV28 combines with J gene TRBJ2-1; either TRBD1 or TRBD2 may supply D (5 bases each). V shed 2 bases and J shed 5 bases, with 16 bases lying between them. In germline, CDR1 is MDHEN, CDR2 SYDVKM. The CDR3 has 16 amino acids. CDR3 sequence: CASSLTRDGQNNEQFF. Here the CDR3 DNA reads TGTGCCAGCAGTTTAACACGGGACGGGCAAAACAATGAGCAGTTCTTC.

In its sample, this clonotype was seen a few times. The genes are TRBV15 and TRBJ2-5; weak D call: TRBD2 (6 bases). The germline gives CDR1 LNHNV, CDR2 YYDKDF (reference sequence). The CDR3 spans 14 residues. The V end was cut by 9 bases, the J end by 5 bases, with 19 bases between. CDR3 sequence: CATSLEGFSETQYF. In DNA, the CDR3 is TGTGCCACGAGCCTGGAGGGGTTTTCGGAGACCCAGTACTTC.